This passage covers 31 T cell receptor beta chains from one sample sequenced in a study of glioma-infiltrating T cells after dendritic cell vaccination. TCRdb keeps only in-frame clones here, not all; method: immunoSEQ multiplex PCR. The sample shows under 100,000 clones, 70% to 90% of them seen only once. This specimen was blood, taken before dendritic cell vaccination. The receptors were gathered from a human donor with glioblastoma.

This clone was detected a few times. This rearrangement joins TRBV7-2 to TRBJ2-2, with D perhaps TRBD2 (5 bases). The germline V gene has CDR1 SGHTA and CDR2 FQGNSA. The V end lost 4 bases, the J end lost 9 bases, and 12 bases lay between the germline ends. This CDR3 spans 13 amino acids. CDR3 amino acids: CASSSYTGWELFF. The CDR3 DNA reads TGTGCCAGCAGCTCCTACACGGGGTGGGAGCTGTTTTTT.

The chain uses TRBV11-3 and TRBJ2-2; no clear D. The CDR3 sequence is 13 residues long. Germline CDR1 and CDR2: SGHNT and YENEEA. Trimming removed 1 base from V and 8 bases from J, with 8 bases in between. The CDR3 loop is CASSLVPAGELFF. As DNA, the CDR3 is TGTGCCAGCAGCTTAGTACCAGCGGGGGAGCTGTTTTTT.

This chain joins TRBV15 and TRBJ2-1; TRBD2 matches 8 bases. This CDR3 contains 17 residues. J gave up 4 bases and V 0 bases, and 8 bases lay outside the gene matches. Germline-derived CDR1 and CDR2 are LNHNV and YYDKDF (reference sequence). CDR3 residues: CATSRDRGSGVYNEQFF. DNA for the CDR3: TGTGCCACCAGCAGAGATCGGGGTAGCGGGGTATACAATGAGCAGTTCTTC.

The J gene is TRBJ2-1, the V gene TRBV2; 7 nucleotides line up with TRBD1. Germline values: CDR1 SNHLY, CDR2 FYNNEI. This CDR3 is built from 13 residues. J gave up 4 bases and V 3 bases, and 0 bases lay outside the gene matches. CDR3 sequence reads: CASSEGQYNEQFF. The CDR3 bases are TGTGCCAGCAGTGAGGGACAGTACAATGAGCAGTTCTTC.

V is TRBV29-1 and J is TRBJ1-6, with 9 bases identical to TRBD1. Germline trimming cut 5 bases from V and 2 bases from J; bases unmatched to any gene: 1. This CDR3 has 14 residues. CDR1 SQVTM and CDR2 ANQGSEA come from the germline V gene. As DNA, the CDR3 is TGCAGCGTTCGACAGGGGGCCTATAATTCACCCCTCCACTTT. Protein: CSVRQGAYNSPLHF.

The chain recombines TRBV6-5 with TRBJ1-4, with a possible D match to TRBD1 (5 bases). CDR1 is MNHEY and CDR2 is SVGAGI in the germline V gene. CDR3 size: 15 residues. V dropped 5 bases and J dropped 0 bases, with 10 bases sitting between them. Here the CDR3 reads CASSLLGATNEKLFF. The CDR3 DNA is TGTGCCAGCAGTCTCCTAGGGGCAACTAATGAAAAACTGTTTTTT.

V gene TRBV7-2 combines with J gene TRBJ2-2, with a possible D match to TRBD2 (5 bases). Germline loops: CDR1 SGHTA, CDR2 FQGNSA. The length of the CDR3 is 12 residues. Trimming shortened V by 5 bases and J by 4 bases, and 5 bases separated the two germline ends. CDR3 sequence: CASSRGTGELFF. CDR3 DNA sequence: TGTGCCAGCAGCCGGGGCACCGGGGAGCTGTTTTTT.

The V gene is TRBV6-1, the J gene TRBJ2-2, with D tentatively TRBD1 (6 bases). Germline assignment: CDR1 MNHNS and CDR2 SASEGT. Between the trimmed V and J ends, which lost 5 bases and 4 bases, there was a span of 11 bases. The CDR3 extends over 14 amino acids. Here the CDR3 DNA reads TGTGCCAGCAGTCGGATACAGGGCACCGGGGAGCTGTTTTTT. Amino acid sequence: CASSRIQGTGELFF.

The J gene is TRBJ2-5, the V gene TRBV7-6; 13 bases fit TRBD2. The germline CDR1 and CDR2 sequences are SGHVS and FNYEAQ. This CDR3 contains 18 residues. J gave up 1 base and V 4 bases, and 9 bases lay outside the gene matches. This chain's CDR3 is CASSSSTSGRYIQETQYF. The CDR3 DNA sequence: TGTGCCAGCAGCTCCTCGACTAGCGGGAGGTATATCCAAGAGACCCAGTACTTC.

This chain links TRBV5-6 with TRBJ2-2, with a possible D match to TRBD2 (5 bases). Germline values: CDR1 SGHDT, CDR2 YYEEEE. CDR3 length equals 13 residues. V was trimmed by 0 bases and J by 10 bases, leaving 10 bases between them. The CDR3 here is CASSLGEREELFF. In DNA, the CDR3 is TGTGCCAGCAGCTTGGGGGAGAGGGAGGAGCTGTTTTTT. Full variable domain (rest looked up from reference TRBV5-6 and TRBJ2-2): DAGVTQSPTHLIKTRGQQVTLRCSPKSGHDTVSWYQQALGQGPQFIFQYYEEEERQRGNFPDRFSGHQFPNYSSELNVNALLLGDSALYLCASSLGEREELFFGEGSRLTVL.

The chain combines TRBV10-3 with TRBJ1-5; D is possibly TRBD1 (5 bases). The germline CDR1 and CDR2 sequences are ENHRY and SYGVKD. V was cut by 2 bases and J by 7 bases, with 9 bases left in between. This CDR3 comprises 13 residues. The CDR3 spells CAISEAGNQPQHF. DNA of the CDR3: TGTGCCATCAGTGAGGCAGGGAACCAGCCCCAGCATTTT.

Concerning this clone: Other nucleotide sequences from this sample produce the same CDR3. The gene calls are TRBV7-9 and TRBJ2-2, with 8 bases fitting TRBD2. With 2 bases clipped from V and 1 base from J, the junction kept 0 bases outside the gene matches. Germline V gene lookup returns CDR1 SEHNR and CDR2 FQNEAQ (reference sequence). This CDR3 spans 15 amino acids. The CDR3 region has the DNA TGTGCCAGCAGCTTACGGGGGGGGAACACCGGGGAGCTGTTTTTT. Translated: CASSLRGGNTGELFF.

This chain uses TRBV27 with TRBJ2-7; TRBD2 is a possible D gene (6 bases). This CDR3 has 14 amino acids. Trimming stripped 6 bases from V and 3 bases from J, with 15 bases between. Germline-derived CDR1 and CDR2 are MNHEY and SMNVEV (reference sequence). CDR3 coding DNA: TGTGCCAGCAGATTGACGGGACTGAACTACGAGCAGTACTTC. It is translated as CASRLTGLNYEQYF.

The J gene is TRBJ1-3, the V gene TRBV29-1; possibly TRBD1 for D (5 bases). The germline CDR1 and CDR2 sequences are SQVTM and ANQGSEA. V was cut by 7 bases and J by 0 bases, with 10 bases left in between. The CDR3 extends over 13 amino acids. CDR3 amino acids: CSGRVSSGNTIYF. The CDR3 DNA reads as TGCAGCGGCAGGGTATCCTCTGGAAACACCATATATTTT.

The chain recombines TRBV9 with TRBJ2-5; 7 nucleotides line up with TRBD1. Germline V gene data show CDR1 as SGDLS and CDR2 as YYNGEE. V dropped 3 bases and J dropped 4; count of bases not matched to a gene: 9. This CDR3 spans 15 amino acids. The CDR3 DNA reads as TGTGCCAGCAGCGAAGACGACAGGGATGGAGAGACCCAGTACTTC. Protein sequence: CASSEDDRDGETQYF.

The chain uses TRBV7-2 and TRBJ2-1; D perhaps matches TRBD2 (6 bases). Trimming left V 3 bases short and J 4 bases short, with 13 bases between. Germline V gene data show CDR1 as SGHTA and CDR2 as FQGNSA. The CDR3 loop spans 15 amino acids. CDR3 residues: CASSLGGSPYNEQFF. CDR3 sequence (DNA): TGTGCCAGCAGCTTGGGGGGATCGCCATACAATGAGCAGTTCTTC.

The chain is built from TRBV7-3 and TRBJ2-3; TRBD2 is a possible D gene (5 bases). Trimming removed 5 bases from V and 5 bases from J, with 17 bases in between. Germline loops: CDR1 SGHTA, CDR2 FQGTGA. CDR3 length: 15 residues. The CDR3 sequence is CASSRLVGAIDTQYF. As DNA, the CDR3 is TGTGCCAGCAGCAGGCTAGTGGGAGCGATAGATACGCAGTATTTT.

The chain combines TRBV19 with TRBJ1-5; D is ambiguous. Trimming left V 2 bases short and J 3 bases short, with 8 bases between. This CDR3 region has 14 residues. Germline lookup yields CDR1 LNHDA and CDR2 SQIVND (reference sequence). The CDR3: CASSISQPNQPQHF. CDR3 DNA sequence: TGTGCCAGTAGTATATCACAGCCCAATCAGCCCCAGCATTTT.

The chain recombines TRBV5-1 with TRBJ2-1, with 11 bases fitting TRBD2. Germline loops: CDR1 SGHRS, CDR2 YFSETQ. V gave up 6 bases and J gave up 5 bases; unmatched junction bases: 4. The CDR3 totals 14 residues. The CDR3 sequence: CASTTSGGHNEQFF. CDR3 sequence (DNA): TGCGCCAGCACCACTAGCGGGGGTCACAATGAGCAGTTCTTC.

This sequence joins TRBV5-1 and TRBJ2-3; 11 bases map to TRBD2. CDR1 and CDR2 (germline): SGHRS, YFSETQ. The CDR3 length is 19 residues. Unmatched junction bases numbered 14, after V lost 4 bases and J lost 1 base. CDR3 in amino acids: CASSRVGPSGGLRTDTQYF. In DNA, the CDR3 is TGCGCCAGCAGCCGGGTCGGGCCTAGCGGGGGGCTTCGCACAGATACGCAGTATTTT.

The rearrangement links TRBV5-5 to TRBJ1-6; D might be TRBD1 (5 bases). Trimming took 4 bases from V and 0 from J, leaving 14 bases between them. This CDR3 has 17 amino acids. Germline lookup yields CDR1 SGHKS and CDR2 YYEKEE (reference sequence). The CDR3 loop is CASSARDLGSYNSPLHF. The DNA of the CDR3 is TGTGCCAGCAGCGCCAGGGATTTAGGCTCCTATAATTCACCCCTCCACTTT. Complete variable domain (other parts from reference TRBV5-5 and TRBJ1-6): DAGVTQSPTHLIKTRGQQVTLRCSPISGHKSVSWYQQVLGQGPQFIFQYYEKEERGRGNFPDRFSARQFPNYSSELNVNALLLGDSALYLCASSARDLGSYNSPLHFGNGTRLTVT.

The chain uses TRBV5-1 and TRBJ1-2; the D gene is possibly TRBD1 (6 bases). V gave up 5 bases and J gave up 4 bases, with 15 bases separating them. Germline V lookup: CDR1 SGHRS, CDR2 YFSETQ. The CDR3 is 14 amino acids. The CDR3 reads CASRLFWDTYGYTF. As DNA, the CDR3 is TGCGCCAGCAGGTTGTTCTGGGACACCTATGGCTACACCTTC.

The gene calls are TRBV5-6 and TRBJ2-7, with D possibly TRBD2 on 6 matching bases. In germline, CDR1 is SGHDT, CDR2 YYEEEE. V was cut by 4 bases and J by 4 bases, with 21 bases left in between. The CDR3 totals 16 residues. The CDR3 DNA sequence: TGTGCCAGCAGCCCGTGGGGGACTGGCGGAAGTTACGAGCAGTACTTC. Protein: CASSPWGTGGSYEQYF.

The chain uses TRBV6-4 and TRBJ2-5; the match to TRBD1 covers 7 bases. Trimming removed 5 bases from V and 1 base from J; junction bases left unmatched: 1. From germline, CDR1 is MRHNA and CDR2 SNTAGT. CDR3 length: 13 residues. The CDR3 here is CASSNRGQETQYF. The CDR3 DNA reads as TGTGCCAGCAGTAACAGGGGCCAAGAGACCCAGTACTTC.

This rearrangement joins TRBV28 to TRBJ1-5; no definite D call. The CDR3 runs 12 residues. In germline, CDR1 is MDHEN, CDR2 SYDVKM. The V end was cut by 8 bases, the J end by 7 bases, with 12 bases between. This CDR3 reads CASGSLGQPQHF. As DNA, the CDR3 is TGTGCCAGCGGATCACTAGGGCAGCCCCAGCATTTT.

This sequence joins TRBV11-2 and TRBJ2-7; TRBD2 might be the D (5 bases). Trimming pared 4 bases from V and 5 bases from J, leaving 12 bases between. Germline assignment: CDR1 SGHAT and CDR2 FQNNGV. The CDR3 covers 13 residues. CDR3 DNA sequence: TGTGCCAGCAGCTCGACGGGGTTCCACGAGCAGTACTTC. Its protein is CASSSTGFHEQYF. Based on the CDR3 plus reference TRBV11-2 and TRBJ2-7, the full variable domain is EAGVAQSPRYKIIEKRQSVAFWCNPISGHATLYWYQQILGQGPKLLIQFQNNGVVDDSQLPKDRFSAERLKGVDSTLKIQPAKLEDSAVYLCASSSTGFHEQYFGPGTRLTVT.

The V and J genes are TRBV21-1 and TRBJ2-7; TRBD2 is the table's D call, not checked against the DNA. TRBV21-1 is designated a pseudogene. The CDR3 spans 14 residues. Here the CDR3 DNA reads TGTGCCAGCAGCAAAGCGAGGACTAGCTACGAGCAGTACTTC. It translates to CASSKARTSYEQYF.

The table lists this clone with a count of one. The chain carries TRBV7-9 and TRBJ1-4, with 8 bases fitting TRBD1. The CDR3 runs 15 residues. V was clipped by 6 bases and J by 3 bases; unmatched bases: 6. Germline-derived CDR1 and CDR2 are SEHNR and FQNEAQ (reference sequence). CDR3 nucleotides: TGTGCCAGCAGAGCAGGGGGCTCTTCTAATGAAAAACTGTTTTTT. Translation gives CASRAGGSSNEKLFF.

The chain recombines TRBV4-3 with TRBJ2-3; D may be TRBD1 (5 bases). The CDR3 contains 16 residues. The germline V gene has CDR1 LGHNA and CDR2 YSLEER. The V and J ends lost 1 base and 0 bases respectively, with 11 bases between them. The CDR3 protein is CASSQVDSPSTDTQYF. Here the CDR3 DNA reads TGCGCCAGCAGCCAAGTTGACAGCCCGAGCACAGATACGCAGTATTTT.

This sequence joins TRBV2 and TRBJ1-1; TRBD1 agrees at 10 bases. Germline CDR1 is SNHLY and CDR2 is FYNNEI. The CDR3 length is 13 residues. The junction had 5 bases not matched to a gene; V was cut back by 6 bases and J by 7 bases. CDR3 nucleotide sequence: TGTGCCAGCAGGGGGACAGGGGTGATTGAAGCTTTCTTT. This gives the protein CASRGTGVIEAFF. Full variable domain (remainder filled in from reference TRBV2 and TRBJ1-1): EPEVTQTPSHQVTQMGQEVILRCVPISNHLYFYWYRQILGQKVEFLVSFYNNEISEKSEIFDDQFSVERPDGSNFTLKIRSTKLEDSAMYFCASRGTGVIEAFFGQGTRLTVV.

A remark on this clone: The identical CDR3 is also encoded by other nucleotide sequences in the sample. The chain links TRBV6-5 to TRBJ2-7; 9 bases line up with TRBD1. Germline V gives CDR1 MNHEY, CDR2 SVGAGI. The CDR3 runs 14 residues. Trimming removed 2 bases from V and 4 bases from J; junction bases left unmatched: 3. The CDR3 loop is CASSYDRGGYEQYF. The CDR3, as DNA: TGTGCCAGCAGTTACGACAGGGGGGGTTACGAGCAGTACTTC.